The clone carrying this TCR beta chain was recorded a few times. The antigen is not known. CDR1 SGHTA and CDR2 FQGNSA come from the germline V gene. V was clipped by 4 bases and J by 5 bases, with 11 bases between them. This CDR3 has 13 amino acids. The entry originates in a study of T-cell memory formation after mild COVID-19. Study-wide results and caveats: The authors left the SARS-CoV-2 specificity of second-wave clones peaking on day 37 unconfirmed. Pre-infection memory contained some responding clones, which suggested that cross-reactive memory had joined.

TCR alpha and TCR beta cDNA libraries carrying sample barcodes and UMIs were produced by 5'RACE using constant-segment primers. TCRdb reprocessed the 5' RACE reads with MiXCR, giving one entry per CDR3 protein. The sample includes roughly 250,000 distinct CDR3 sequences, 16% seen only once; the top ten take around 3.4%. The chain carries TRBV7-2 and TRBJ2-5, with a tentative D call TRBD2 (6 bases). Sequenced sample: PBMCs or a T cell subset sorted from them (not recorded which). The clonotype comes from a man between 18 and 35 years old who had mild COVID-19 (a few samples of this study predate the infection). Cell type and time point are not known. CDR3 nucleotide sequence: TGTGCCAGCAGCTCGGGAGAAGTGGAGACCCAGTACTTC. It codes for CASSSGEVETQYF.